A selection of T cell receptor beta chains follows, all from one sample in a study of monozygotic twins with inflammatory bowel disease. After re-calling the 5' RACE reads, TCRdb lists one entry per CDR3 protein, DNA absent. The sample has approximately 200,000 distinct CDR3 sequences. The sample consisted of blood. The receptors originated from a human donor with ulcerative colitis or Crohn's disease, or a healthy co-twin of an affected twin (not recorded which). Both conserved end residues are part of each CDR3.

v_call,j_call,cdr3_aa
TRBV6-5,TRBJ1-1,CASSYSGLTEAFF
TRBV6-2/TRBV6-3,TRBJ2-7,CASSPPAARSYEQYF
TRBV28,TRBJ2-5,CASSFSEQETQYF
TRBV20-1,TRBJ2-5,CSAPPVLQGPQYF
TRBV6-1,TRBJ1-1,CASEDHLRAEAFF
TRBV29-1,TRBJ2-3,CSVEAGGDTQYF
TRBV6-2/TRBV6-3,TRBJ2-3,CASKLGLGSTDTQYF
TRBV5-6,TRBJ1-6,CASSRLTGFGSPLHF
TRBV6-1,TRBJ2-6,CASRTGAGANVLTF
TRBV30,TRBJ1-1,CAWSKENRNTEAFF